The 29 T cell receptor beta chains given below trace back to one sample, sequenced in a study of regulatory T cells in long-lasting Graves disease. Time point in this sample: newly diagnosed GD, antithyroid drugs for less than 3 months. Isolated PBMC RNA provided the starting material for the TCR library. Both iRepertoire HTBI primers and Arm-PCR of CDR3 regions were used to build the TCR beta libraries. TCRdb processed the multiplex PCR reads anew with MiXCR; each CDR3 protein has one entry. Among 350,000 to 500,000 distinct CDR3 sequences listed, approximately 14% were seen once. This sample also appeared in a second study, on T cells in Graves' hyperthyroidism and ophthalmopathy.

Source: peripheral blood mononuclear cells (PBMCs), taken at new diagnosis, from a patient treated with antithyroid drugs. The receptors were sampled from a woman between 45 and 60 years old with Graves disease.

This clonotype was recorded a few times. The V and J genes are TRBV7-2 and TRBJ2-3; D uncertain. CDR1 is SGHTA and CDR2 is FQGNSA in the germline V gene. The length of the CDR3 is 15 residues. Trimming shortened V by 2 bases and J by 6 bases, and 15 bases separated the two germline ends. CDR3: CASSLSSTKADTQYF. In DNA, the CDR3 is TGTGCCAGCAGCTTAAGCTCGACAAAGGCCGATACGCAGTATTTT.

The sample holds many counts of this clonotype. V gene TRBV5-1 combines with J gene TRBJ2-3; possible D gene TRBD1, 5 bases. V was clipped by 4 bases and J by 2 bases, with 14 bases between them. Per the germline V gene, CDR1 is SGHRS and CDR2 is YFSETQ. CDR3 length: 15 amino acids. The CDR3 nucleotides read TGCGCCAGCAGCCCCCTGGGGCTTATCACAGATACGCAGTATTTT. Translating gives CASSPLGLITDTQYF.

This clonotype was seen at least ten times. J is TRBJ2-3 and V is TRBV2; 10 bases map to TRBD2. Germline V gene sequence: CDR1 SNHLY, CDR2 FYNNEI. Trimming took 0 bases from V and 4 from J; bases not matched to a gene: 7. The CDR3 extends over 17 amino acids. The CDR3 spells CASSEARLAGLADTQYF. In DNA form, the CDR3 reads TGTGCCAGCAGTGAAGCGCGACTAGCGGGCTTGGCAGATACGCAGTATTTT.

This clonotype showed up just a few times. The chain is built from TRBV20-1 and TRBJ2-1, with D hard to call. The germline CDR1 and CDR2 sequences are DFQATT and SNEGSKA (reference sequence). Trimming removed 0 bases from V and 10 bases from J, with 7 bases in between. The CDR3 extends over 11 amino acids. CDR3 DNA: TGCAGTGCTAGAGATCTGGGGGAGCAGTTCTTC. It codes for CSARDLGEQFF.

This clonotype occurred many times. The genes are TRBV6-9 and TRBJ2-5, with 9 nucleotides matching TRBD1. The V gene end was trimmed by 3 bases and the J gene end by 5 bases; junction bases not matched to a gene: 7. The CDR3 sequence is 15 residues long. Germline V lookup: CDR1 MNHGY, CDR2 SVAAGI. The CDR3 coding sequence is TGTGCCAGCAGTTACACACAGGGGGCTCATGAGACCCAGTACTTC. Amino acid sequence: CASSYTQGAHETQYF.

Ten or more counts support this clonotype. This rearrangement joins TRBV30 to TRBJ2-7; D unresolved. The length of the CDR3 is 13 residues. V lost 1 base, J lost 4 bases, and 11 bases lay in between. From germline, CDR1 is GTSNPN and CDR2 SVGIG (reference sequence). CDR3 bases: TGTGCCTGGAGTGCCACCCCTGTGTACGAGCAGTACTTC. Translation gives CAWSATPVYEQYF. Complete variable domain (other parts from reference TRBV30 and TRBJ2-7): SQTIHQWPATLVQPVGSPLSLECTVEGTSNPNLYWYRQAAGRGLQLLFYSVGIGQISSEVPQNLSASRPQDRQFILSSKKLLLSDSGFYLCAWSATPVYEQYFGPGTRLTVT.

The table lists this clonotype with many counts. DNA for the CDR3: TGTGCCAGCAGTGCCGGGACTAGCGTCTACGAGCAGTACTTC. Amino acids: CASSAGTSVYEQYF. The rearrangement uses TRBV6-2 or TRBV6-3 and TRBJ2-7; 10 bases are a match to TRBD2. Trimming at V came to 5 bases and at J to 3 bases, leaving 4 bases not matched to a gene. Germline V gene sequence: CDR1 MNHEY, CDR2 SVGEGT. CDR3 length: 14 amino acids.

This clonotype was detected only a few times. This chain links TRBV6-2 or TRBV6-3 with TRBJ2-5; the match to TRBD2 covers 13 bases. The germline CDR1 and CDR2 sequences are MNHEY and SVGEGT. The CDR3 runs 21 residues. V trimming: 2 bases; J trimming: 0 bases; junction bases outside the gene matches: 15. CDR3 in amino acids: CASSYDPRTSGRRFYQETQYF. The CDR3 DNA reads TGTGCCAGCAGTTACGACCCTCGGACTAGCGGGAGACGGTTCTACCAAGAGACCCAGTACTTC.

This clonotype was recorded at least ten times. This sequence joins TRBV28 and TRBJ1-5, with D possibly being TRBD1 (5 bases). Deletions cut 3 bases from V and 2 bases from J, with 20 bases between. Looked up from germline, CDR1 is MDHEN and CDR2 is SYDVKM. CDR3 size: 18 residues. CDR3 amino acids: CASSLRGRGARGNQPQHF. CDR3 sequence (DNA): TGTGCCAGCAGTTTGAGGGGACGAGGGGCCCGTGGCAATCAGCCCCAGCATTTT.

V gene TRBV30 combines with J gene TRBJ2-1; 10 bases agree with TRBD1. V lost 1 base to trimming and J lost 7 bases; unmatched junction nucleotides: 4. CDR3 size: 14 residues. The germline V gene encodes CDR1 GTSNPN and CDR2 SVGIG (reference sequence). CDR3 amino acids: CAWSAGTGENEQFF. The CDR3 nucleotides are TGTGCCTGGAGTGCCGGGACAGGGGAAAATGAGCAGTTCTTC.

Worth noting for this clonotype: This may be a read error: a much more frequent sequence differs by one nucleotide. The chain is built from TRBV29-1 and TRBJ1-2; 9 nucleotides align to TRBD1. Germline V CDR1 and CDR2: SQVTM, ANQGSEA. The J segment lost 7 bases and the V segment lost 7 bases, leaving 10 bases of the junction unmatched. The CDR3 extends over 13 amino acids. Here the CDR3 reads CSAVQGASCGYTF. CDR3 nucleotide sequence: TGCAGCGCGGTACAGGGGGCTTCCTGTGGCTACACCTTC.

The V gene is TRBV2, the J gene TRBJ2-2; maybe TRBD2 (6 bases). The CDR3 runs to 14 residues. Germline V gene sequence: CDR1 SNHLY, CDR2 FYNNEI. The V end was cut by 8 bases, the J end by 6 bases, with 16 bases between. The CDR3 spells CASRPAGTAGELFF. The CDR3 nucleotides read TGTGCCAGCCGGCCAGCGGGTACGGCCGGGGAGCTGTTTTTT.

The rearrangement links TRBV12-3 or TRBV12-4 to TRBJ1-2; TRBD1 might be the D (5 bases). V gave up 2 bases and J gave up 4 bases, with 26 bases separating them. The CDR3 has 19 amino acids. The CDR3 bases are TGTGCCAGCAGTTTATCATCAGGGAAATTTCGAAGGTATAGCTATGGCTACACCTTC. Translating gives CASSLSSGKFRRYSYGYTF.

This clonotype was counted at least ten times. The chain uses TRBV20-1 and TRBJ2-1, with TRBD2 as a possible D gene (6 bases). The CDR3 is 14 residues long. The V and J ends lost 4 bases and 5 bases respectively, with 15 bases between them. Germline CDR1 reads DFQATT; CDR2 reads SNEGSKA (reference sequence). CDR3 DNA: TGCAGTGCTACCCAGGACTATCCCCACAATGAGCAGTTCTTC. Encoded protein: CSATQDYPHNEQFF.

CDR3 protein: CASSVSRQGFTANYGYTF. The CDR3 region has the DNA TGTGCCAGCAGCGTAAGCCGACAGGGTTTCACCGCTAACTATGGCTACACCTTC. The chain joins TRBV9 to TRBJ1-2; 7 bases align to TRBD1. The CDR3 has 18 amino acids. V shed 1 base, J shed 0 bases, and the junction held 12 bases outside the gene matches. Germline loops: CDR1 SGDLS, CDR2 YYNGEE.

This clonotype was detected a few times. V and J are TRBV5-1 and TRBJ2-2, with 11 positions matching TRBD2. J was trimmed by 5 bases and V by 2 bases; bases with no gene match: 2. This CDR3 contains 15 residues. Looked up from germline, CDR1 is SGHRS and CDR2 is YFSETQ. The CDR3 region is CASSFSGRGTGELFF. The CDR3 DNA sequence: TGCGCCAGCAGCTTTAGCGGGAGGGGGACCGGGGAGCTGTTTTTT.

This clonotype was detected a few times. The CDR3 DNA follows: TGTGCCAGCAGTGGCCCCGGAGGAGATGAGCAGTTCTTC. This translates into CASSGPGGDEQFF. J is TRBJ2-1 and V is TRBV6-1, with a weak D call TRBD2 (5 bases). Trimming left V 4 bases short and J 8 bases short, with 12 bases between. CDR3 size: 13 residues. The germline CDR1 and CDR2 sequences are MNHNS and SASEGT.

This clonotype was recorded at least ten times. The gene calls are TRBV30 and TRBJ1-4; possible D gene TRBD1, 5 bases. CDR1 is GTSNPN, CDR2 SVGIG, per germline (reference sequence). With 1 base removed from V and 8 bases from J, the gap between germline ends came to 20 bases. The CDR3 length is 16 residues. For the CDR3, the DNA is TGTGCCTGGAGTGCAGTCGTGGGGGACGCAGGGGAAAAACTGTTTTTT. This codes for CAWSAVVGDAGEKLFF.

This clonotype came up a few times. The chain employs TRBV30 and TRBJ2-5, with 9 bases that match TRBD2. Germline-derived CDR1 and CDR2 are GTSNPN and SVGIG (reference sequence). The CDR3 sequence is 18 residues long. Trimming removed 0 bases from V and 2 bases from J; junction bases left unmatched: 13. The CDR3 region has the DNA TGTGCCTGGAGTGTACGGTGGGGGGCTAGCGGGACACAAGAGACCCAGTACTTC. This sequence encodes CAWSVRWGASGTQETQYF.

This chain uses TRBV5-5 with TRBJ2-7, with 10 bases fitting TRBD2. Germline CDR1 and CDR2: SGHKS and YYEKEE (reference sequence). This CDR3 contains 17 residues. V was clipped by 4 bases and J by 6 bases; unmatched bases: 16. Written as DNA, the CDR3 is TGTGCCAGCAGCCCCCGGGGGCTAGCGGGGGACTCTGGCGAGCAGTACTTC. Translated, it gives CASSPRGLAGDSGEQYF.

This clonotype occurred many times. The V call is TRBV2, the J call TRBJ2-7; possibly TRBD2 for D (5 bases). The CDR3 runs to 15 residues. V lost 4 bases to trimming and J lost 3 bases, with 16 bases between them. Germline V gene sequence: CDR1 SNHLY, CDR2 FYNNEI. The CDR3 reads CASSGGPEVGYEQYF. The DNA of the CDR3 is TGTGCCAGCAGTGGCGGGCCGGAGGTGGGCTACGAGCAGTACTTC.

This clonotype was seen many times. The chain has TRBV29-1 and TRBJ1-2; the D gene is possibly TRBD1 (6 bases). The ends were cut back, 5 bases at V and 4 bases at J, with 17 bases in the middle. Germline lookup yields CDR1 SQVTM and CDR2 ANQGSEA. The CDR3 contains 14 residues. CDR3 sequence: CSVTTGIASYGYTF. CDR3 nucleotide sequence: TGCAGCGTTACAACAGGGATCGCTAGCTATGGCTACACCTTC. The variable domain in full, with the rest retrieved from reference TRBV29-1 and TRBJ1-2, is SAVISQKPSRDICQRGTSLTIQCQVDSQVTMMFWYRQQPGQSLTLIATANQGSEATYESGFVIDKFPISRPNLTFSTLTVSNMSPEDSSIYLCSVTTGIASYGYTFGSGTRLTVV.

There are many counts of this clonotype. The chain links TRBV2 to TRBJ2-7; TRBD2 matches 10 bases. The V gene's germline CDR1 is SNHLY and CDR2 FYNNEI. V gave up 11 bases and J gave up 5 bases; unmatched junction bases: 9. This CDR3 is 13 amino acids long. As DNA, the CDR3 is TGTGCCGCCGTCGGGCTAGCGGGGGACGAGCAGTACTTC. Translation: CAAVGLAGDEQYF.

This clonotype occurred once. J is TRBJ2-2 and V is TRBV29-1; possibly TRBD2 for D (6 bases). The CDR3 covers 15 residues. Trimming cost V 3 bases and J 1 base, with 12 bases left between them. Germline V gives CDR1 SQVTM, CDR2 ANQGSEA. The CDR3 nucleotides read TGCAGCGTTGATACTAGCATGGGGAACACCGGGGAGCTGTTTTTT. It is translated as CSVDTSMGNTGELFF.

This rearrangement joins TRBV12-3 or TRBV12-4 to TRBJ2-1; D not certain. CDR3 size: 15 residues. Trimming left V 11 bases short and J 4 bases short, with 21 bases between. CDR3 residues: CAGAQKFLPYNEQFF. CDR3 sequence (DNA): TGTGCCGGCGCACAAAAGTTCCTTCCTTACAATGAGCAGTTCTTC.

The sample holds many counts of this clonotype. V usage is TRBV28 and J usage is TRBJ1-6; D may be TRBD1 (5 bases). V dropped 7 bases and J dropped 0 bases, with 16 bases sitting between them. The CDR3 spans 17 residues. From germline, CDR1 is MDHEN and CDR2 SYDVKM. The CDR3 DNA reads TGTGCCAGCAATCCCACACGACAGAGCTCCTATAATTCACCCCTCCACTTT. Amino acids: CASNPTRQSSYNSPLHF.

There are many counts of this clonotype. V and J are TRBV29-1 and TRBJ1-1; D gene uncertain. V shed 7 bases and J shed 0 bases, with 9 bases lying between them. Germline V CDR1 and CDR2: SQVTM, ANQGSEA. The length of the CDR3 is 12 residues. The chain's CDR3 is CSAGRLNTEAFF. CDR3 sequence (DNA): TGCAGCGCAGGACGGCTGAACACTGAAGCTTTCTTT.

This clonotype showed up many times. The chain employs TRBV20-1 and TRBJ2-7; TRBD1 might be the D (6 bases). This CDR3 contains 16 residues. CDR1 DFQATT and CDR2 SNEGSKA come from the germline V gene (reference sequence). V lost 4 bases, J lost 0 bases, and 19 bases lay in between. The CDR3 nucleotides are TGCAGTGCTACCAGATTCGGACAGACCAGCTCCTACGAGCAGTACTTC. Translating gives CSATRFGQTSSYEQYF.

J is TRBJ2-1 and V is TRBV19; D is uncertain. From germline, CDR1 is LNHDA and CDR2 SQIVND (reference sequence). Trimming removed 6 bases from V and 2 bases from J, with 17 bases in between. The CDR3 has 16 amino acids. CDR3 nucleotide sequence: TGTGCCAGTAGGAGTGGGGTAGCTCAAACCTACAATGAGCAGTTCTTC. Its protein is CASRSGVAQTYNEQFF.